This TCR beta chain was recovered during a study of cytomegalovirus exposure and HLA in healthy donors. 60 Vbeta and 13 Jbeta primers were used in PCR. Repertoires were generated with immunoSEQ multiplex PCR, while TCRdb's copy carries only in-frame clones and drops some. Of around 130,000 clones listed, 60% to 85% are singletons. In germline, CDR1 is LGHNA, CDR2 YSLEER. The germline V and J ends were trimmed by 0 bases and 7 bases, with 15 bases remaining between them. The CDR3 runs 15 residues. The TCR sequence derives from a man aged 25 to 40 in good health and CMV-seronegative. This chain joins TRBV4-3 and TRBJ1-2; D possibly corresponds to TRBD1 (5 bases). Material for sequencing was PBMCs. This CDR3 reads CASSQDLAGIGGYTF. CDR3 nucleotides: TGCGCCAGCAGCCAAGATTTGGCAGGGATAGGTGGCTACACCTTC.